This TCR beta chain is from a study of T cells in Graves' hyperthyroidism and ophthalmopathy. General study results and limits: Blood also carried most thyroid clonotypes expanded above 0.001.

At least ten counts were recorded for this clonotype. Its antigen is still unknown. RNA transcripts gave rise to amplified TCR beta CDR3 regions. With the HTBI primer set, the TCR CDR3 went through a first round of RT-PCR. TCRdb re-called the multiplex PCR reads through MiXCR, storing one row per CDR3 protein. The table includes about 290,000 distinct CDR3 sequences, roughly 15% detected once. Graves' hyperthyroidism was deemed stable absent ophthalmopathy progression within 18 months. The CDR3 length is 15 residues. Germline trimming cut 2 bases from V and 3 bases from J; bases unmatched to any gene: 6. Germline V gives CDR1 GTSNPN, CDR2 SVGIG (reference sequence).

Sequencing was performed on blood. This chain links TRBV30 with TRBJ2-3, with 9 nucleotides matching TRBD2. The clonotype comes from a woman in her 40s with Graves' hyperthyroidism. CDR3 protein: CAWSSGTSITDTQYF. DNA of the CDR3: TGTGCCTGGAGTTCGGGGACTAGCATTACAGATACGCAGTATTTT.